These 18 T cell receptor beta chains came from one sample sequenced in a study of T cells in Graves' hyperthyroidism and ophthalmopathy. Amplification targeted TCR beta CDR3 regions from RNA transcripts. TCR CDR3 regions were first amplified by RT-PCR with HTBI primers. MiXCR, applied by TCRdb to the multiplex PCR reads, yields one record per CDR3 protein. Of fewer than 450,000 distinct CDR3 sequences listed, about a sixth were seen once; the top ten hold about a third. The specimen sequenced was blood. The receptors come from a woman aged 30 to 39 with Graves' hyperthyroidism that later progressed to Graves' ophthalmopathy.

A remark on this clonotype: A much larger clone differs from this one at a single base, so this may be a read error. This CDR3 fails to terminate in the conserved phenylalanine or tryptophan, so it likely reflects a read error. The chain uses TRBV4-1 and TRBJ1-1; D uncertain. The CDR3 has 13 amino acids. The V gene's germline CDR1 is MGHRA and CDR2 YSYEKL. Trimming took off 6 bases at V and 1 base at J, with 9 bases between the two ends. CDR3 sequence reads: CASRSDGNTEAFS. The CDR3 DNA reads TGCGCCAGCAGATCGGACGGGAACACTGAAGCTTTCTCT.

The CDR3 reads CASSHPGISYNEQFF. As DNA, the CDR3 is TGCGCCAGCAGCCACCCAGGTATCTCCTACAATGAGCAGTTCTTC. V is TRBV4-1 and J is TRBJ2-1, with D uncertain. Germline CDR1 is MGHRA and CDR2 is YSYEKL. CDR3 size: 15 residues. Trimming cost V 3 bases and J 0 bases, with 9 bases left between them.

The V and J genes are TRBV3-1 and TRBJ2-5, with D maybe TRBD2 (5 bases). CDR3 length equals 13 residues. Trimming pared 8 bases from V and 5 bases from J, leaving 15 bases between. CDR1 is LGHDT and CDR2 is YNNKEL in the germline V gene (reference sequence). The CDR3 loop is CASQRDIEETQYF. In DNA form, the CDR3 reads TGTGCCAGCCAGAGGGATATCGAGGAGACCCAGTACTTC.

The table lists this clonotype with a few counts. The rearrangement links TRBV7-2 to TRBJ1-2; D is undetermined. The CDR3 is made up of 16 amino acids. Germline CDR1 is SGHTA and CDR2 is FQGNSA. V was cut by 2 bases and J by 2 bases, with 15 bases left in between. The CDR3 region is CASSLIGEPGNYGYTF. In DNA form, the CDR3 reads TGTGCCAGCAGCTTAATCGGGGAACCTGGGAACTATGGCTACACCTTC.

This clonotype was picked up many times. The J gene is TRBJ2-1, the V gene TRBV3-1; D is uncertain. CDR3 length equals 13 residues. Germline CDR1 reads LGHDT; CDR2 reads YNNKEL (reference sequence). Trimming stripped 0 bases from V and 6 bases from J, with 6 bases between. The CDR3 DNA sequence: TGTGCCAGCAGCCAAGATGCCGGCAATGAGCAGTTCTTC. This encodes CASSQDAGNEQFF.

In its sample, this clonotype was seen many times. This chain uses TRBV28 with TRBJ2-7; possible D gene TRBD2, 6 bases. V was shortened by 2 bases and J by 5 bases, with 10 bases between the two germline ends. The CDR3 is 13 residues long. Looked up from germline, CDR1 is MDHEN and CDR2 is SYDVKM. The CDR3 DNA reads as TGTGCCAGCAGTTTAACCTGGGGGGACGAGCAGTACTTC. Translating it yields CASSLTWGDEQYF.

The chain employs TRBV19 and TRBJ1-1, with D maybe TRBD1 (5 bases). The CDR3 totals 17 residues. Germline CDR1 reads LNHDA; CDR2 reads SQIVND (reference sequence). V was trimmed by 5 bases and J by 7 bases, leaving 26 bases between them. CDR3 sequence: CASSGTLGRMVSVEAFF. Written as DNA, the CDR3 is TGTGCCAGTAGTGGGACCTTAGGACGGATGGTATCGGTTGAAGCTTTCTTT. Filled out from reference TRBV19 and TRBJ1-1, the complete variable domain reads DGGITQSPKYLFRKEGQNVTLSCEQNLNHDAMYWYRQDPGQGLRLIYYSQIVNDFQKGDIAEGYSVSREKKESFPLTVTSAQKNPTAFYLCASSGTLGRMVSVEAFFGQGTRLTVV.

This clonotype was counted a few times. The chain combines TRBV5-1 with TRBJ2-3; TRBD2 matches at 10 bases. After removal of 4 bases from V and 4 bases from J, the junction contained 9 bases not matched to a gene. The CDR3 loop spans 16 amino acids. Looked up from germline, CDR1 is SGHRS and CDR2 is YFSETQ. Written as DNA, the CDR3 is TGCGCCAGCAGCGGTTCGTCTAGCGGGAGCGCAGATACGCAGTATTTT. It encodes CASSGSSSGSADTQYF.

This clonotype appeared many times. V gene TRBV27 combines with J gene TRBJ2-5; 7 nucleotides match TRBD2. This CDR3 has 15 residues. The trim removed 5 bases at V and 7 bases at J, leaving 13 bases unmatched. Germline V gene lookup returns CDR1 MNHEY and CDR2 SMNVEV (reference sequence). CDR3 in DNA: TGTGCCAGCAGTCCATGGACTAGTGGGGGGGTGACCCAGTACTTC. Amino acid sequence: CASSPWTSGGVTQYF.

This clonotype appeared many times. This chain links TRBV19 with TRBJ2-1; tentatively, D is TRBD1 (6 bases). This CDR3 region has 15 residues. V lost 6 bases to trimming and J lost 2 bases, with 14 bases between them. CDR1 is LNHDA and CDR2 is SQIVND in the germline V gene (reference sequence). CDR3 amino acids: CASRRGRSAYNEQFF. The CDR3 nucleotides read TGTGCCAGTAGAAGGGGGAGATCAGCCTACAATGAGCAGTTCTTC.

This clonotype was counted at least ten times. CDR3 in DNA: TGTGCCAGCAGTTTATTAGGGGCCGGTCAGCCCCAGCATTTT. It encodes CASSLLGAGQPQHF. The chain uses TRBV28 and TRBJ1-5, with D perhaps matching TRBD1 (5 bases). The CDR3 sequence is 14 residues long. Germline lookup yields CDR1 MDHEN and CDR2 SYDVKM. The V end lost 1 base, the J end lost 6 bases, and 10 bases lay between the germline ends.

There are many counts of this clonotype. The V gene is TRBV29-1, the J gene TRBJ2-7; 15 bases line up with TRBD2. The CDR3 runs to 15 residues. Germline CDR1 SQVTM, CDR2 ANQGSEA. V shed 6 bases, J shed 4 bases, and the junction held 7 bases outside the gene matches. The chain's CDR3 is CSVGGTSGRRYEQYF. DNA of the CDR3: TGCAGCGTGGGAGGGACTAGCGGGAGGCGGTACGAGCAGTACTTC.

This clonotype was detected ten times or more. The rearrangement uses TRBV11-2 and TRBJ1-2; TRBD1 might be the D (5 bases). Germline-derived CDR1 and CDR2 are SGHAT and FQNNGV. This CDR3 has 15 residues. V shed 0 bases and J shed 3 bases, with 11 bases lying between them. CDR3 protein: CASSLDGQGDYGYTF. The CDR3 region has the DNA TGTGCCAGCAGCTTAGATGGGCAGGGTGACTATGGCTACACCTTC.

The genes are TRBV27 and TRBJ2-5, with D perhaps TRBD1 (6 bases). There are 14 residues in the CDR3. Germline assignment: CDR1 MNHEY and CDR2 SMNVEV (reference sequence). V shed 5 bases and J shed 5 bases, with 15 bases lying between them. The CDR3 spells CASSRTGSRETQYF. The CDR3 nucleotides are TGTGCCAGCAGTAGAACAGGGTCTAGGGAGACCCAGTACTTC.

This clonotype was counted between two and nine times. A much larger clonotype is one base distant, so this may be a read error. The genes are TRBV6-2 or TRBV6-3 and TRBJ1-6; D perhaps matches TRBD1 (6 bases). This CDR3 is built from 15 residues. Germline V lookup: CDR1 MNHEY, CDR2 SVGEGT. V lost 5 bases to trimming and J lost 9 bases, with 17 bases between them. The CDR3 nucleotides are TGTGCCAGCAGTGCCTCCGGGACATGGGGTTCACCCCTCCACTTT. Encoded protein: CASSASGTWGSPLHF.

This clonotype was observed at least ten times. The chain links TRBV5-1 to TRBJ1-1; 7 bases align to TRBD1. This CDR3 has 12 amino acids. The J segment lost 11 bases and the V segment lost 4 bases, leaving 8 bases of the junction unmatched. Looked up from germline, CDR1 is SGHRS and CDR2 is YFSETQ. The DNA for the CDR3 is TGCGCCAGCAGCCCGGTGGGACAGATGGCTTTCTTT. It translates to CASSPVGQMAFF.

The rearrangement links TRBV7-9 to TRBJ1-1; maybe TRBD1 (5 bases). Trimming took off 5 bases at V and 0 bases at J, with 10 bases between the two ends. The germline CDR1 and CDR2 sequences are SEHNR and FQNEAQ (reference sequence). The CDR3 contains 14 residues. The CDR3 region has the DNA TGTGCCAGCAGCCGGGGGGGGGTGAACACTGAAGCTTTCTTT. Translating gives CASSRGGVNTEAFF.

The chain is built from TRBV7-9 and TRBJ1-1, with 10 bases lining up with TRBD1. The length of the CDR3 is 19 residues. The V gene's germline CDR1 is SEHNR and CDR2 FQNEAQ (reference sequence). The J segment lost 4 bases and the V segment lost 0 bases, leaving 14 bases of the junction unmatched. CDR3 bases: TGTGCCAGCAGCTTAGCGATCCCCGGGACAGGGGATATCTCCACTGAAGCTTTCTTT. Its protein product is CASSLAIPGTGDISTEAFF.